Listed below are T cell receptor beta chains from one sample, sequenced in a study of blood T cell repertoires in COVID-19. Here immunoSEQ multiplex PCR was the method, and the copy in TCRdb shows in-frame clones only, minus some. The table records about 83,000 clones, 65% to 85% of them present only once. Material: peripheral blood. These receptors originate from a woman older than 75 with acute or convalescent COVID-19. Each CDR3 is given with its conserved first and last residue. Fields, in order: clone size, D gene, J gene, V gene, CDR3 protein, CDR3 DNA. A D gene is named only where the DNA matches it firmly. Clone size appears in some rows only: once, few, many, or a class for an expanded clone.

size: .; D: TRBD1; J: TRBJ1-1; V: TRBV27; CDR3: CASSLSDRAEAFF; DNA: TGTGCCAGCAGTTTATCCGACAGGGCTGAAGCTTTCTTT
size: .; D: TRBD1; J: TRBJ1-5; V: TRBV5-8; CDR3: CASRTLTGTGFNQPQHF; DNA: TGTGCCAGCAGAACCCTTACCGGGACAGGTTTCAATCAGCCCCAGCATTTT
size: .; D: .; J: TRBJ1-5; V: TRBV2; CDR3: CASRPPGNSNQPQHF; DNA: TGTGCCAGCAGACCGCCAGGGAATAGCAATCAGCCCCAGCATTTT
size: .; D: .; J: TRBJ2-5; V: TRBV5-6; CDR3: CASSLGTRLETQYF; DNA: TGTGCCAGCAGCTTGGGGACTCGATTAGAGACCCAGTACTTC
size: few; D: .; J: TRBJ2-7; V: TRBV29-1; CDR3: CSARSTDTYEQYF; DNA: TGCAGCGCCCGGTCGACAGATACCTACGAGCAGTACTTC
size: .; D: .; J: TRBJ2-2; V: TRBV6-6; CDR3: CASTLGDTGELFF; DNA: TGTGCCAGCACCCTGGGCGACACCGGGGAGCTGTTTTTT
size: .; D: TRBD1; J: TRBJ1-1; V: TRBV6-5; CDR3: CASSTKDRANTEAFF; DNA: TGTGCCAGCAGTACCAAGGACAGGGCGAACACTGAAGCTTTCTTT
size: .; D: TRBD1; J: TRBJ2-3; V: TRBV12-5; CDR3: CASGLGQGIKDTQYF; DNA: TGTGCTAGTGGTTTAGGACAGGGAATTAAAGATACGCAGTATTTT
size: .; D: TRBD2; J: TRBJ2-1; V: TRBV27; CDR3: CASSLGISGGPEGEQFF; DNA: TGTGCCAGCAGTTTAGGGATTAGCGGGGGGCCGGAGGGTGAGCAGTTCTTC
size: .; D: TRBD2; J: TRBJ2-7; V: TRBV9; CDR3: CASSVGGGGREQYF; DNA: TGTGCCAGCAGCGTAGGTGGCGGGGGGAGGGAGCAGTACTTC
size: .; D: TRBD1; J: TRBJ1-6; V: TRBV29-1; CDR3: CSVPGAGGNSPLHF; DNA: TGCAGCGTCCCCGGGGCAGGGGGAAATTCACCCCTCCACTTT
size: .; D: .; J: TRBJ1-1; V: TRBV6-5; CDR3: CASSYGGGGNTEAFF; DNA: TGTGCCAGCAGTTATGGAGGAGGCGGGAACACTGAAGCTTTCTTT
size: .; D: TRBD2; J: TRBJ2-2; V: TRBV19; CDR3: CASQRGVGELFF; DNA: TGTGCCTCTCAGCGGGGGGTCGGGGAGCTGTTTTTT
size: .; D: TRBD1; J: TRBJ1-2; V: TRBV18; CDR3: CASSSSGTDRPYTF; DNA: TGTGCCAGCTCATCATCCGGGACAGACCGCCCGTACACCTTC
size: .; D: TRBD2; J: TRBJ2-1; V: TRBV6-5; CDR3: CASRPSGGSWDEQFF; DNA: TGTGCCAGCAGACCTTCGGGGGGGTCTTGGGATGAGCAGTTCTTC
size: .; D: .; J: TRBJ2-1; V: TRBV14; CDR3: CASSQVSVYNEQFF; DNA: TGTGCCAGCAGCCAAGTTTCCGTTTACAATGAGCAGTTCTTC
size: .; D: .; J: TRBJ1-1; V: TRBV27; CDR3: CASSLRWRSTEAFF; DNA: TGTGCCAGCAGTTTAAGGTGGAGATCGACTGAAGCTTTCTTT
size: .; D: TRBD2; J: TRBJ2-7; V: TRBV10-2; CDR3: CASRGSGVSYEQYF; DNA: TGCGCCAGCAGGGGTAGCGGGGTCTCCTACGAGCAGTACTTC
size: .; D: .; J: TRBJ2-1; V: TRBV6-6; CDR3: CASSPQTRRAGTKGNEQFF; DNA: TGTGCCAGCAGTCCCCAGACTAGACGGGCCGGCACTAAGGGGAATGAGCAGTTCTTC
size: .; D: TRBD2; J: TRBJ2-5; V: TRBV9; CDR3: CASSHGGTNKETQYF; DNA: TGTGCCAGCAGCCATGGGGGGACTAATAAAGAGACCCAGTACTTC
size: .; D: .; J: TRBJ1-5; V: TRBV6-2/TRBV6-3; CDR3: CASSYRKGGVNQPQHF; DNA: TGTGCCAGCAGTTACAGGAAAGGAGGGGTCAATCAGCCCCAGCATTTT
size: .; D: .; J: TRBJ2-2; V: TRBV7-2; CDR3: CASPEGQYTGELFF; DNA: TGTGCCAGCCCGGAGGGCCAGTACACCGGGGAGCTGTTTTTT
size: .; D: .; J: TRBJ1-5; V: TRBV19; CDR3: CASSIGSGKQPQHF; DNA: TGTGCCAGTAGTATTGGCTCAGGGAAACAGCCCCAGCATTTT
size: .; D: TRBD1; J: TRBJ1-5; V: TRBV19; CDR3: CASNDRGHQPQHF; DNA: TGTGCCAGTAACGACAGGGGGCATCAGCCCCAGCATTTT
size: .; D: TRBD1; J: TRBJ1-2; V: TRBV6-5; CDR3: CASRRTGRNYGYTF; DNA: TGTGCCAGCAGGCGGACAGGTCGGAACTATGGCTACACCTTC
size: .; D: .; J: TRBJ2-7; V: TRBV11-2; CDR3: CASSLHGRAGAEQYF; DNA: TGTGCCAGCAGCCTCCACGGCCGGGCGGGGGCCGAGCAGTACTTC
size: .; D: .; J: TRBJ2-5; V: TRBV9; CDR3: CASSVGRGGAQETQYF; DNA: TGTGCCAGCAGCGTGGGGCGAGGGGGGGCCCAAGAGACCCAGTACTTC
size: .; D: TRBD1; J: TRBJ1-2; V: TRBV6-5; CDR3: CVSKGDRGNGYTF; DNA: TGTGTCTCAAAGGGGGACAGGGGGAATGGCTACACCTTC
size: .; D: TRBD1; J: TRBJ1-5; V: TRBV29-1; CDR3: CSVAEGALSNQPQHF; DNA: TGCAGCGTTGCCGAGGGGGCGTTAAGCAATCAGCCCCAGCATTTT
size: .; D: .; J: TRBJ2-3; V: TRBV4-1; CDR3: CPRRDDGEGTDTQYF; DNA: TGCCCCCGCAGAGATGACGGGGAGGGCACAGATACGCAGTATTTT
size: .; D: TRBD1; J: TRBJ1-2; V: TRBV19; CDR3: CASSIDSRGPAGGYTF; DNA: TGTGCCAGTAGTATAGATAGTAGGGGGCCGGCGGGTGGCTACACCTTC
size: once; D: .; J: TRBJ2-7; V: TRBV20-1; CDR3: CSASRAGAHSYEQYF; DNA: TGCAGTGCTAGTCGGGCGGGGGCCCACTCCTACGAGCAGTACTTC
size: .; D: .; J: TRBJ2-3; V: TRBV9; CDR3: CASSLSADTQYF; DNA: TGTGCCAGCAGCTTAAGCGCAGATACGCAGTATTTT
size: .; D: TRBD1; J: TRBJ1-4; V: TRBV12-3/TRBV12-4; CDR3: CASSTGVGLFF; DNA: TGTGCCAGCAGTACAGGGGTCGGACTGTTTTTT
size: .; D: .; J: TRBJ1-5; V: TRBV5-5; CDR3: CASSQDSNQPQHF; DNA: TGTGCCAGCAGCCAGGATAGCAATCAGCCCCAGCATTTT
size: once; D: TRBD1; J: TRBJ1-3; V: TRBV6-2/TRBV6-3; CDR3: CASSPTGSGNTIYF; DNA: TGTGCCAGCAGCCCGACAGGGAGCGGAAACACCATATATTTT